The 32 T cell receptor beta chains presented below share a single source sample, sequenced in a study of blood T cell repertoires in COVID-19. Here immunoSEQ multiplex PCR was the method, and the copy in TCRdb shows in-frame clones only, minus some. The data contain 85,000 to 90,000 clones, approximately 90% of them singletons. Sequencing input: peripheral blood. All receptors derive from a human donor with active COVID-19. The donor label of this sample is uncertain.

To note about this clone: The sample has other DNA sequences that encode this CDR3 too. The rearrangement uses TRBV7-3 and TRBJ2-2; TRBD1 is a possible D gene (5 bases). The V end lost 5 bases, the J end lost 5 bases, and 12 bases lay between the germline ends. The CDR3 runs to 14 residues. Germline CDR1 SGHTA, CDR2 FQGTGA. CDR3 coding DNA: TGTGCCAGCAGCCTGTATCAGGGTACCGGGGAGCTGTTTTTT. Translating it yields CASSLYQGTGELFF.

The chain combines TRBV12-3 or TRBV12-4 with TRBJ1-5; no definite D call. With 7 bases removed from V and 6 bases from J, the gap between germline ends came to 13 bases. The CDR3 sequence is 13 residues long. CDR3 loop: CASTGRAGQPQHF. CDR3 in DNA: TGTGCCAGCACTGGGAGGGCTGGTCAGCCCCAGCATTTT.

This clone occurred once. CDR3 protein: CASSRPRQSTDTQYF. The CDR3 DNA is TGTGCCAGTAGTAGACCCCGACAGAGCACAGATACGCAGTATTTT. The chain employs TRBV19 and TRBJ2-3, with D maybe TRBD1 (5 bases). The CDR3 spans 15 residues. V dropped 4 bases and J dropped 0 bases, with 11 bases sitting between them. Germline V lookup: CDR1 LNHDA, CDR2 SQIVND (reference sequence).

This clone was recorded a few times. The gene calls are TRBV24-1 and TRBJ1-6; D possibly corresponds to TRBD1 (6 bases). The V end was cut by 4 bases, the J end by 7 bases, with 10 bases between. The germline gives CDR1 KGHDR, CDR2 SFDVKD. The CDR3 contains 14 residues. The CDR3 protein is CATSEGAENSPLHF. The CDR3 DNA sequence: TGTGCCACCAGTGAGGGGGCAGAAAATTCACCCCTCCACTTT.

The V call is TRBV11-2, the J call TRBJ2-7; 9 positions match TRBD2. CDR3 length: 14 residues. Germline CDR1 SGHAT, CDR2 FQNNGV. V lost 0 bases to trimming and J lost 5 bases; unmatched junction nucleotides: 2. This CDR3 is CASSLERGGNEQYF. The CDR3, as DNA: TGTGCCAGCAGCTTAGAGCGGGGGGGCAACGAGCAGTACTTC.

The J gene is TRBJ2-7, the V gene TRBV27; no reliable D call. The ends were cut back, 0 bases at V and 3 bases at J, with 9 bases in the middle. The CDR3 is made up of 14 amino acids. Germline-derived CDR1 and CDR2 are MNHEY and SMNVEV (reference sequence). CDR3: CASSLSQAGYEQYF. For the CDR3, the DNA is TGTGCCAGCAGTTTATCGCAGGCAGGCTACGAGCAGTACTTC.

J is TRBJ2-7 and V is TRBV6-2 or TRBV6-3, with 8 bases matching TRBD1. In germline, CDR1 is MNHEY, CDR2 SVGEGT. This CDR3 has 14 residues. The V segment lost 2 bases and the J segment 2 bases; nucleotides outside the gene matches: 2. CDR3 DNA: TGTGCCAGCAGTTACCGGGACAGGCCCTACGAGCAGTACTTC. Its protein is CASSYRDRPYEQYF.

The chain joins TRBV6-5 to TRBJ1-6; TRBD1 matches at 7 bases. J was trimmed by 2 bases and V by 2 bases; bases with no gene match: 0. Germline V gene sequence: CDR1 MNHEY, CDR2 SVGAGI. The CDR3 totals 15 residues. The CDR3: CASSYGTAYNSPLHF. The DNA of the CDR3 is TGTGCCAGCAGTTACGGGACAGCCTATAATTCACCCCTCCACTTT.

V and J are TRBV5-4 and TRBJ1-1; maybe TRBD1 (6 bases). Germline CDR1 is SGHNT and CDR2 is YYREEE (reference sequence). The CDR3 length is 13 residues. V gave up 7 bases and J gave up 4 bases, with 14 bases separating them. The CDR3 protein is CASGQGRGTEAFF. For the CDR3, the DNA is TGTGCCAGCGGCCAGGGGAGGGGCACTGAAGCTTTCTTT.

In nucleotides, the CDR3 is TGTGCCAGTAGTATAACCCCCGTCAGGGGCGTACTATTGGACACTGAAGCTTTCTTT. This translates into CASSITPVRGVLLDTEAFF. The chain couples TRBV19 to TRBJ1-1, with a weak D call TRBD1 (6 bases). With 2 bases removed from V and 3 bases from J, the gap between germline ends came to 25 bases. Germline loops: CDR1 LNHDA, CDR2 SQIVND (reference sequence). This CDR3 comprises 19 residues.

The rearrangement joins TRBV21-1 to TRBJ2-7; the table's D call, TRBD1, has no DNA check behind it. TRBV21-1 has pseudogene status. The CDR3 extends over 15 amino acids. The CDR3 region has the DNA TGTGCCAGCAGGTCAGGCGGCAGGGCCCGGAACGAGCAGTACTTC. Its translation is CASRSGGRARNEQYF.

The DNA of the CDR3 is TGTGCCAGTAGTGTCGGACAGGGGAACATTCAGTACTTC. Translating it yields CASSVGQGNIQYF. V gene TRBV19 combines with J gene TRBJ2-4; 9 nucleotides agree with TRBD1. The trim removed 5 bases at V and 7 bases at J, leaving 3 bases unmatched. CDR3 length equals 13 residues. Germline loops: CDR1 LNHDA, CDR2 SQIVND (reference sequence).

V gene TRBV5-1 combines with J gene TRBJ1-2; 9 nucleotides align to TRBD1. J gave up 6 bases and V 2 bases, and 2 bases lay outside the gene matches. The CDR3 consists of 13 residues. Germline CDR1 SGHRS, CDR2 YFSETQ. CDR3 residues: CASSFDRGDGYTF. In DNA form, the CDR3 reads TGCGCCAGCAGCTTTGACAGGGGGGATGGCTACACCTTC.

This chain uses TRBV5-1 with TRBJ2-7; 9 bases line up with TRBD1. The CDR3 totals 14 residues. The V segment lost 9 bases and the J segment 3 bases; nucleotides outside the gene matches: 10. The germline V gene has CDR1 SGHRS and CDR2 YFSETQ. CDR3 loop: CATRLTGGNYEQYF. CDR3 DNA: TGCGCCACCCGCTTGACAGGGGGGAACTACGAGCAGTACTTC.

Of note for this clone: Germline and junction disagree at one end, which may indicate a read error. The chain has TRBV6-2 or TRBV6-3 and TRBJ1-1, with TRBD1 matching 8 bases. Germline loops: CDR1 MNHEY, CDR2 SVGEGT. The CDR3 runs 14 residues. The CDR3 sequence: CASSPNRDRTLGDF. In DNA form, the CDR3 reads TGTGCCAGCAGTCCAAACCGGGACAGGACCCTGGGAGACTTT.

Here the CDR3 reads CASSPKGLVRQTQYF. The CDR3 DNA reads as TGTGCCAGCAGTCCTAAAGGACTAGTCCGGCAGACCCAGTACTTC. This rearrangement joins TRBV6-5 to TRBJ2-5, with 7 bases fitting TRBD2. Germline V gene lookup returns CDR1 MNHEY and CDR2 SVGAGI. The CDR3 spans 15 residues. V lost 5 bases and J lost 6; bases outside the gene matches: 12.

DNA of the CDR3: TGTGCCATCAGGGAAACAGGGGGTGGCTACACCTTC. Protein product: CAIRETGGGYTF. The chain couples TRBV10-3 to TRBJ1-2; 8 bases are shared with TRBD1. Unmatched junction bases numbered 4, after V lost 6 bases and J lost 7 bases. This CDR3 contains 12 residues. Germline V CDR1 and CDR2: ENHRY, SYGVKD.

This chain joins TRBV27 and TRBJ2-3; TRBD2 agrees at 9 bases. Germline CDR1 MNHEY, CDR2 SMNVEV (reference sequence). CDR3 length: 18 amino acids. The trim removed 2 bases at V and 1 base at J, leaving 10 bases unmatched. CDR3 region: CASSLRATLAGRTDTQYF. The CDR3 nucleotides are TGTGCCAGCAGTTTACGGGCCACGCTAGCGGGACGCACAGATACGCAGTATTTT.

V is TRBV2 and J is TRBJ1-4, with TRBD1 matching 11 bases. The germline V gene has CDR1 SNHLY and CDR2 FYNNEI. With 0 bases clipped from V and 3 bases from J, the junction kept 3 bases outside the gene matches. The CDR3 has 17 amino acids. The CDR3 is CASSEADRGRANEKLFF. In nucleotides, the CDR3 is TGTGCCAGCAGTGAAGCGGACAGGGGGCGGGCTAATGAAAAACTGTTTTTT.

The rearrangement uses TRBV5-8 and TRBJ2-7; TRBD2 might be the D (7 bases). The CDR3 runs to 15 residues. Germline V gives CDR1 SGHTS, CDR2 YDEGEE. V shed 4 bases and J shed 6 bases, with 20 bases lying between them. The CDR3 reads CASSPVRRGGVEQYF. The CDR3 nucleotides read TGTGCCAGCAGCCCGGTGAGAAGGGGGGGAGTCGAGCAGTACTTC. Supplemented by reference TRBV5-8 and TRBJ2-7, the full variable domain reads EAGVTQSPTHLIKTRGQQATLRCSPISGHTSVYWYQQALGLGLQFLLWYDEGEERNRGNFPPRFSGRQFPNYSSELNVNALELEDSALYLCASSPVRRGGVEQYFGPGTRLTVT.

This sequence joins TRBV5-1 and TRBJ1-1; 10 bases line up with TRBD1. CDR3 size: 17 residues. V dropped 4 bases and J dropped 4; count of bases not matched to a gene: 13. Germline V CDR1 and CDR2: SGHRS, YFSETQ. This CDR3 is CASSPFGDRGLVTEAFF. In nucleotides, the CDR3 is TGCGCCAGCAGCCCCTTTGGGGACAGGGGCTTAGTCACTGAAGCTTTCTTT.

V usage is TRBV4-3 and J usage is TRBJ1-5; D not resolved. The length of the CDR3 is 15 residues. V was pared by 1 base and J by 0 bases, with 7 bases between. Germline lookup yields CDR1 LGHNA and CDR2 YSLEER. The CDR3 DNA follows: TGCGCCAGCAGCCAAGCACGCTATAGCAATCAGCCCCAGCATTTT. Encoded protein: CASSQARYSNQPQHF.

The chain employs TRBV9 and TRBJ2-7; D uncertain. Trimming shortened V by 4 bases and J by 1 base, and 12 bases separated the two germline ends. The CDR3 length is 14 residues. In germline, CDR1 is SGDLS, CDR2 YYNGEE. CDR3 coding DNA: TGTGCCAGCAGCCCACTGACATTTTCCTACGAGCAGTACTTC. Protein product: CASSPLTFSYEQYF. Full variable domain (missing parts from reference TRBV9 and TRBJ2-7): DSGVTQTPKHLITATGQRVTLRCSPRSGDLSVYWYQQSLDQGLQFLIQYYNGEERAKGNILERFSAQQFPDLHSELNLSSLELGDSALYFCASSPLTFSYEQYFGPGTRLTVT.

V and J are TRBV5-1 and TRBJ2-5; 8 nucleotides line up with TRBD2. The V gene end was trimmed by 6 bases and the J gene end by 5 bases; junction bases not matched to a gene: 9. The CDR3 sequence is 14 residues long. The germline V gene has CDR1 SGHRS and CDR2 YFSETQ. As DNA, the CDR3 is TGCGCCAGCAAGAAACGGGGGGGCCAGGAGACCCAGTACTTC. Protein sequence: CASKKRGGQETQYF.

The CDR3 here is CASSQVLRENTGELFF. DNA of the CDR3: TGTGCCAGCAGCCAAGTTCTCAGGGAGAACACCGGGGAGCTGTTTTTT. This chain joins TRBV3-1 (or the pseudogene TRBV3-2) and TRBJ2-2, with D tentatively TRBD1 (5 bases). V lost 1 base to trimming and J lost 1 base, with 10 bases between them. The CDR3 is made up of 16 amino acids. Germline V gene sequence: CDR1 LGHDT, CDR2 YNNKEL (reference sequence).

The CDR3 region has the DNA TGTGCCACCAGTGACCCCAAGGGGGGGGAAACAGATACGCAGTATTTT. Encoded protein: CATSDPKGGETDTQYF. This chain links TRBV24-1 with TRBJ2-3, with D perhaps TRBD2 (7 bases). Trimming left V 4 bases short and J 3 bases short, with 16 bases between. This CDR3 spans 16 amino acids. Looked up from germline, CDR1 is KGHDR and CDR2 is SFDVKD.

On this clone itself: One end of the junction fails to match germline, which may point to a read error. The CDR3 bases are TGTGCCAGCAGCTTAGGGAGCTCCTACGAGCAGTACTTC. This sequence encodes CASSLGSSYEQYF. This rearrangement joins TRBV12-3 or TRBV12-4 to TRBJ2-7; TRBD2 is a possible D gene (5 bases). The CDR3 runs to 13 residues.

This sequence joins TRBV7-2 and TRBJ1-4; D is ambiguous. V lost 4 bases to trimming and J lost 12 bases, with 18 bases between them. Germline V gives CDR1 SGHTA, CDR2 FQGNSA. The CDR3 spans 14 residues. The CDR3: CASSSVRRSRELFF. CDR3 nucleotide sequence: TGTGCCAGCAGCTCCGTCCGCCGAAGCCGGGAACTGTTTTTT. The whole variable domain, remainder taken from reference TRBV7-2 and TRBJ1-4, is GAGVSQSPSNKVTEKGKDVELRCDPISGHTALYWYRQSLGQGLEFLIYFQGNSAPDKSGLPSDRFSAERTGGSVSTLTIQRTQQEDSAVYLCASSSVRRSRELFFGSGTQLSVL.

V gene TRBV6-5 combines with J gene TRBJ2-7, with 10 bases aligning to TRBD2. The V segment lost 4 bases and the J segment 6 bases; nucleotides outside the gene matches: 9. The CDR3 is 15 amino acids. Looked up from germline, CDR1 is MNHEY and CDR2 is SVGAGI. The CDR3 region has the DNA TGTGCCAGCAGTTTGCTAGCGGGGGAGGGCAGCGAGCAGTACTTC. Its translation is CASSLLAGEGSEQYF.

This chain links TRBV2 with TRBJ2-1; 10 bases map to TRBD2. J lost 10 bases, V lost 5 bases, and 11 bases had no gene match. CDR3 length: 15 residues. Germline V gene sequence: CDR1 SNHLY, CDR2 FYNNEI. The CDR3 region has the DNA TGTGCCAGCAGTCACACTAGCGGGGCAACTTCGGAGCAGTTCTTC. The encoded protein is CASSHTSGATSEQFF.

The CDR3: CATSERGQPQHF. CDR3 in DNA: TGTGCCACCAGTGAGAGAGGACAGCCCCAGCATTTT. The rearrangement links TRBV24-1 to TRBJ1-5; D remains ambiguous. V was shortened by 4 bases and J by 7 bases, with 7 bases between the two germline ends. The CDR3 contains 12 residues. In germline, CDR1 is KGHDR, CDR2 SFDVKD.

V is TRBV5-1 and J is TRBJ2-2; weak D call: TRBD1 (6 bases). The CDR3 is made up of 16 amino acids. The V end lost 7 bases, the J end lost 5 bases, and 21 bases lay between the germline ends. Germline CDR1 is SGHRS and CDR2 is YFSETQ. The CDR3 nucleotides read TGCGCCAGCTCCCTTCCAGGGGTTTCAAGGACCGGGGAGCTGTTTTTT. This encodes CASSLPGVSRTGELFF.